This is a list of T cell receptor beta chains from one sample in a study of blood T cell repertoires in COVID-19. The repertoire was sequenced with immunoSEQ multiplex PCR; TCRdb's copy has only in-frame clones and lacks some. The sample includes fewer than 250,000 clones, 81% of them seen just once. The sequencing input was PBMCs or T cells enriched from blood (not recorded which). Receptors originate from a woman aged 45 to 65 with acute COVID-19. Each CDR3 is given without its conserved first and last residue. A D gene is named only where the DNA matches it firmly.

CDR3 protein	J gene	D gene	V gene
AISVGGRPEETQY	TRBJ2-5	TRBD2	TRBV10-3
ASRFGGSTGELF	TRBJ2-2	.	TRBV11-2
ASSLLWQGGSPLH	TRBJ1-6	.	TRBV5-6
AWSAGSNQPQH	TRBJ1-5	.	TRBV30
ASSPRLETDTQY	TRBJ2-3	.	TRBV11-2
ASSYLLAGGTDTQY	TRBJ2-3	TRBD2	TRBV6-2/TRBV6-3
SASGGRGYNEQF	TRBJ2-1	.	TRBV20-1
ASSSWSGGFNEQF	TRBJ2-1	TRBD2	TRBV28
ASSKRQSTSGSNEQF	TRBJ2-1	TRBD2	TRBV19
AISEEGLAGHYEQY	TRBJ2-7	TRBD2	TRBV10-3
ASRASGGEETQY	TRBJ2-5	TRBD2	TRBV19
ASSLVGALTDTQY	TRBJ2-3	.	TRBV5-4
ASSDRAGNTIY	TRBJ1-3	TRBD1	TRBV4-3
ATSDPTGYYGYT	TRBJ1-2	.	TRBV24-1
ASSFSGSTLGTQY	TRBJ2-5	TRBD2	TRBV7-2
ASSYGGTGTYGYT	TRBJ1-2	TRBD1	TRBV6-5
AISSGGASVGELF	TRBJ2-2	TRBD2	TRBV10-3
ASSPRTSGHYEQY	TRBJ2-7	TRBD2	TRBV18
ASRPGGAYEKLF	TRBJ1-4	TRBD1	TRBV28
ASSGPGTGNTGELF	TRBJ2-2	TRBD1	TRBV10-1
ASRSTGILGYT	TRBJ1-2	.	TRBV12-3/TRBV12-4
ASSGLTEQF	TRBJ2-1	.	TRBV2
ASSLSGNRNYGYT	TRBJ1-2	.	TRBV28
ASSQDSPGGPTDTQY	TRBJ2-3	TRBD2	TRBV4-3
ATSSDPPGQGPYT	TRBJ1-2	TRBD1	TRBV15
ASSSRPSGRGPGYSYNEQF	TRBJ2-1	TRBD2	TRBV7-3
ASSKGQGRYEQY	TRBJ2-7	TRBD1	TRBV11-1
ASSTTGSGNTIY	TRBJ1-3	.	TRBV5-1
SVGMGGLQGSYEQY	TRBJ2-7	.	TRBV29-1
ASTRIEVFYEQY	TRBJ2-7	.	TRBV7-9
ASSPYRGGLGETQY	TRBJ2-5	TRBD1	TRBV13
ASSFELTSGRIDNEQF	TRBJ2-1	TRBD2	TRBV5-8
ASRVQGADNSPLH	TRBJ1-6	TRBD1	TRBV28
ASSATGGEDQPQH	TRBJ1-5	TRBD1	TRBV5-1
ASNTGATGSSYEQY	TRBJ2-7	.	TRBV19
ASSRTGDAKNIQY	TRBJ2-4	.	TRBV4-3
ASSQDRGPETQY	TRBJ2-5	TRBD1	TRBV4-3
ASSPQRGRSPDTQY	TRBJ2-3	TRBD2	TRBV7-6
ASSLVRGTQETQY	TRBJ2-5	.	TRBV11-2
ASSQTSGRRETQY	TRBJ2-5	TRBD2	TRBV7-2
ASTPGIMNTEAF	TRBJ1-1	.	TRBV6-5
ASSVTSGKINEQF	TRBJ2-1	TRBD2	TRBV9
ASSKNTQETQY	TRBJ2-5	.	TRBV5-8
ASSIAGVRNGYT	TRBJ1-2	.	TRBV19
ASSPQMASGNTIY	TRBJ1-3	.	TRBV7-6
ASRVENEKLF	TRBJ1-4	.	TRBV12-3/TRBV12-4
ASSARGGSYDTQY	TRBJ2-3	TRBD2	TRBV7-2
ASSFRGGPNEKLF	TRBJ1-4	.	TRBV7-7